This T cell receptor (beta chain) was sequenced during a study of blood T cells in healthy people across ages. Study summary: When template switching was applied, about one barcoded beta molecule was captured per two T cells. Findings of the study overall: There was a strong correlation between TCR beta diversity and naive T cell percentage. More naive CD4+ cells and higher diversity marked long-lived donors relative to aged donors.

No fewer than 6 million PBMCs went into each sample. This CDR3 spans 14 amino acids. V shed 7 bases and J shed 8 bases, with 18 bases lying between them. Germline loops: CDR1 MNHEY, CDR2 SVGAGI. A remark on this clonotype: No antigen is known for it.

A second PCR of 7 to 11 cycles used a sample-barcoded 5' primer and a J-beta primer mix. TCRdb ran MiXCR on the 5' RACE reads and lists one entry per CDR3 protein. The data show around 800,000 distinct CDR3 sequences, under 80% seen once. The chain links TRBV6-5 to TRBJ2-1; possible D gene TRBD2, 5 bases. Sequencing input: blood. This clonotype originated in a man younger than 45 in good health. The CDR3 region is CASTTAGPSHEQFF. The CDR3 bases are TGTGCCAGCACCACTGCGGGCCCCTCCCATGAGCAGTTCTTC.